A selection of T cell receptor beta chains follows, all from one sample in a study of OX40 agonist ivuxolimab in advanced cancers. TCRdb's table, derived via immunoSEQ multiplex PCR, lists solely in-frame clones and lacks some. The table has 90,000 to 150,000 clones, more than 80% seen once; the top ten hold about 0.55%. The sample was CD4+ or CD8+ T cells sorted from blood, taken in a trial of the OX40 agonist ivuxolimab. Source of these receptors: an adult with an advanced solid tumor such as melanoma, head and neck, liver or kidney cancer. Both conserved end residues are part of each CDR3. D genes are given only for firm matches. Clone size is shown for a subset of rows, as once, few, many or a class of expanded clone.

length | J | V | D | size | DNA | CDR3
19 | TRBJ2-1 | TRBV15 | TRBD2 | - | TGTGCCACCAGCAGAGATGAGACTAGCGGGGGGGCAGCCTACAATGAGCAGTTCTTC | CATSRDETSGGAAYNEQFF
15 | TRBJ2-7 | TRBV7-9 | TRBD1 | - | TGTGCCAGCAACTCTCGTTCCCAGGGGGTATACGAGCAGTACTTC | CASNSRSQGVYEQYF
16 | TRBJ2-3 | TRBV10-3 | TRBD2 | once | TGTGCCATCAGCTTCCTTGGCGGGGGGACAACAGATACGCAGTATTTT | CAISFLGGGTTDTQYF
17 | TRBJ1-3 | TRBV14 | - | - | TGTGCCAGCAGCTTCCTAGGGGGGGCACGCTCTGGAAACACCATATATTTT | CASSFLGGARSGNTIYF
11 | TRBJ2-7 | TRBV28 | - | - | TGTGCCAGCAGCAAACCACCCGAGCAGTACTTC | CASSKPPEQYF
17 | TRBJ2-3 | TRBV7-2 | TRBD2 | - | TGTGCCAGCAGCTTAGCCCTAGGAGCGGGAGGCACAGATACGCAGTATTTT | CASSLALGAGGTDTQYF
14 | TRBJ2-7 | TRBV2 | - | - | TGTGCCAGCAGTGGGCGTAGGGGGGGGTCCGAGCAGTACTTC | CASSGRRGGSEQYF
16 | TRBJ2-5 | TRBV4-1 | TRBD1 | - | TGCGCCAGCAGCCCCCGGGACGGGACAGGGTTAGAGACCCAGTACTTC | CASSPRDGTGLETQYF
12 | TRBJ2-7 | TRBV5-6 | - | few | TGTGCCAGCAGACGTCGCTCCTACGAGCAGTACTTC | CASRRRSYEQYF
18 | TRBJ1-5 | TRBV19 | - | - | TGTGCCAGTACCCCGGGGAGGGGCCGTTCCTCGGGAGGGCAGCCCCAGCATTTT | CASTPGRGRSSGGQPQHF
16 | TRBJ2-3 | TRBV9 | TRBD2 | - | TGTGCCAGCTCCCCCCGGTCTAGCGGGGGCACAGATACGCAGTATTTT | CASSPRSSGGTDTQYF
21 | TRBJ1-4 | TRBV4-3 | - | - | TGCGCCAGCAGCCAAGATCTGAGGCCCAGGCCTAAAGAGGCAACTAATGAAAAACTGTTTTTT | CASSQDLRPRPKEATNEKLFF
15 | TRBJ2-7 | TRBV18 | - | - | TGTGCCAGCTCACCAGCCTTGACAGGCACCTACGAGCAGTACTTC | CASSPALTGTYEQYF